Presented here are 31 T cell receptor beta chains from one specimen sequenced in a study of vaccination and CD4 T cells after COVID-19. Antigens for these TCRs are unknown. Treatment noted: approximately 10-day PBMC culture with coronavirus spike peptide pools or control peptides (ViraFEST assay). The assay that was used to sequence DNA from cultured CD4+ T cells was the Oncomine TCR Beta short-read assay. TCRdb re-analysed the PCR reads in MiXCR, keeping a single row per CDR3 protein. The table shows more than 9,500 distinct CDR3 sequences, with under 60% occurring only once. The sample consisted of cultured CD4+ T cells from blood, taken after SARS-CoV-2 vaccination. The receptors shown here come from a human donor with COVID-19.

V gene TRBV27 combines with J gene TRBJ1-1; maybe TRBD1 (5 bases). The germline V gene encodes CDR1 MNHEY and CDR2 SMNVEV (reference sequence). Trimming took off 6 bases at V and 5 bases at J, with 13 bases between the two ends. The CDR3 loop spans 13 amino acids. CDR3 DNA sequence: TGTGCCAGCAGATTTACCCAGGGAACTGAAGCTTTCTTT. It codes for CASRFTQGTEAFF.

J is TRBJ1-2 and V is TRBV4-2, with 9 bases aligning to TRBD1. V gave up 0 bases and J gave up 8 bases; unmatched junction bases: 7. Germline V gene lookup returns CDR1 LGHNA and CDR2 YNFKEQ. This CDR3 is built from 15 residues. The CDR3 protein is CASSQDQRQGDGYTF. In DNA, the CDR3 is TGTGCCAGCAGCCAAGACCAGCGACAGGGGGACGGCTACACCTTC.

This clonotype came up a few times. The CDR3 DNA reads as TGCAGTGCCAACCAAGAGACCCAGTACTTC. Translated: CSANQETQYF. The genes are TRBV20-1 and TRBJ2-5; D not certain. Germline V gene lookup returns CDR1 DFQATT and CDR2 SNEGSKA (reference sequence). The CDR3 runs 10 residues. Trimming pared 6 bases from V and 0 bases from J, leaving 2 bases between.

There are a few counts of this clonotype. V is TRBV7-9 and J is TRBJ2-7, with TRBD1 matching over 8 bases. The CDR3 is made up of 13 amino acids. Germline loops: CDR1 SEHNR, CDR2 FQNEAQ (reference sequence). V lost 5 bases, J lost 5 bases, and 5 bases stayed unmatched. This CDR3 reads CASSKWTGHEQYF. For the CDR3, the DNA is TGTGCCAGCAGCAAGTGGACAGGGCACGAGCAGTACTTC.

The CDR3 coding sequence is TGCAGTGCTCCCGCGAGGGCTCAGAGCACAGATACGCAGTATTTT. Translated, it gives CSAPARAQSTDTQYF. The chain combines TRBV20-1 with TRBJ2-3; TRBD2 is a possible D gene (5 bases). The germline gives CDR1 DFQATT, CDR2 SNEGSKA (reference sequence). With 5 bases removed from V and 0 bases from J, the gap between germline ends came to 15 bases. CDR3 size: 15 residues.

The chain has TRBV19 and TRBJ1-1; no clear D gene. V lost 4 bases, J lost 7 bases, and 7 bases lay in between. Looked up from germline, CDR1 is LNHDA and CDR2 is SQIVND (reference sequence). This CDR3 contains 11 residues. The CDR3 DNA follows: TGTGCCAGTAGTAGAGGTATTGAAGCTTTCTTT. It specifies CASSRGIEAFF. Together with reference TRBV19 and TRBJ1-1, the CDR3 gives the full variable domain: DGGITQSPKYLFRKEGQNVTLSCEQNLNHDAMYWYRQDPGQGLRLIYYSQIVNDFQKGDIAEGYSVSREKKESFPLTVTSAQKNPTAFYLCASSRGIEAFFGQGTRLTVV.

This clonotype was observed a few times. The gene calls are TRBV20-1 and TRBJ2-3, with D unclear. The germline V gene has CDR1 DFQATT and CDR2 SNEGSKA (reference sequence). CDR3 length: 14 residues. Trimming cost V 6 bases and J 2 bases, with 15 bases left between them. The CDR3 is CSAPRPGITDTQYF. The CDR3 coding sequence is TGCAGTGCCCCACGACCGGGTATCACAGATACGCAGTATTTT.

The rearrangement joins TRBV19 to TRBJ2-7, with 10 bases matching TRBD2. Per germline, CDR1 LNHDA and CDR2 SQIVND (reference sequence). V shed 6 bases and J 4 bases; nucleotides not matched to a gene: 6. CDR3 length: 14 amino acids. This CDR3 is CASSEGLARYEQYF. CDR3 DNA sequence: TGTGCCAGTAGCGAGGGACTAGCGAGATACGAGCAGTACTTC.

The chain carries TRBV19 and TRBJ1-2; D is unresolved. Germline V gives CDR1 LNHDA, CDR2 SQIVND (reference sequence). V dropped 6 bases and J dropped 4 bases, with 18 bases sitting between them. This CDR3 comprises 15 residues. The CDR3 protein is CASSLTLGDGYGYTF. The CDR3 region has the DNA TGTGCCAGTAGCCTGACTCTCGGGGATGGCTATGGCTACACCTTC.

This chain uses TRBV27 with TRBJ2-7; D may be TRBD2 (6 bases). Germline values: CDR1 MNHEY, CDR2 SMNVEV (reference sequence). The CDR3 covers 15 residues. The V and J ends lost 2 bases and 1 base respectively, with 12 bases between them. CDR3 sequence reads: CASSLRRGGSYEQYF. The CDR3 bases are TGTGCCAGCAGTTTAAGGAGGGGTGGTTCCTACGAGCAGTACTTC.

The chain combines TRBV4-2 with TRBJ2-7; 16 nucleotides agree with TRBD2. With V trimmed by 4 bases and J by 5 bases, 11 bases remained unmatched. This CDR3 has 18 amino acids. Germline lookup yields CDR1 LGHNA and CDR2 YNFKEQ. The CDR3 coding sequence is TGTGCCAGCAGCCTCATTGCCTCGGGACTAGCGGGGGGGAACGAGCAGTACTTC. It translates to CASSLIASGLAGGNEQYF.

The chain combines TRBV15 with TRBJ1-5, with 9 bases lining up with TRBD1. This CDR3 has 15 residues. The germline V gene has CDR1 LNHNV and CDR2 YYDKDF (reference sequence). With V trimmed by 5 bases and J by 1 base, 3 bases remained unmatched. The CDR3 loop is CATSHRGQSNQPQHF. The DNA of the CDR3 is TGTGCCACCAGCCACAGGGGGCAGAGCAATCAGCCCCAGCATTTT.

As concerns this clonotype: A read error may produce the germline difference seen at one junction end. The rearrangement joins TRBV7-8 to TRBJ2-5; 9 nucleotides agree with TRBD1. The CDR3 covers 17 residues. Germline CDR1 SGHVS, CDR2 FQNEAQ. In nucleotides, the CDR3 is TGTGCCAGCAGCCTCAACCCGGGACAGGGATACCACGAGACCCAGTACTTC. This sequence encodes CASSLNPGQGYHETQYF.

This clonotype turned up a few times. The V call is TRBV6-5, the J call TRBJ2-1; TRBD1 matches 8 bases. Trimming cost V 2 bases and J 4 bases; bases outside gene matches: 10. Germline CDR1 reads MNHEY; CDR2 reads SVGAGI. The CDR3 is made up of 17 amino acids. CDR3 coding DNA: TGTGCCAGCAGTTACAGGGTCCGACAGGGGCAGTACAATGAGCAGTTCTTC. Translating it yields CASSYRVRQGQYNEQFF.

The sample holds one count of this clonotype. The V and J genes are TRBV20-1 and TRBJ1-2; D gene unclear. Germline assignment: CDR1 DFQATT and CDR2 SNEGSKA (reference sequence). The CDR3 spans 13 residues. V was clipped by 3 bases and J by 0 bases, with 8 bases between them. The CDR3 reads CSASKDSNYGYTF. CDR3 in DNA: TGCAGTGCTAGTAAAGATTCTAACTATGGCTACACCTTC.

This sequence joins TRBV6-5 and TRBJ1-2; D remains unclear. CDR3 length: 14 residues. V lost 2 bases and J 5 bases, leaving 12 bases between the germline ends. Germline lookup yields CDR1 MNHEY and CDR2 SVGAGI. As DNA, the CDR3 is TGTGCCAGCAGTTACGGTCGGCAAACGTATGGCTACACCTTC. It specifies CASSYGRQTYGYTF.

This clonotype was counted once. The chain combines TRBV6-5 with TRBJ2-3; TRBD2 matches 8 bases. The J segment lost 1 base and the V segment lost 1 base, leaving 1 base of the junction unmatched. In germline, CDR1 is MNHEY, CDR2 SVGAGI. There are 15 residues in the CDR3. CDR3 sequence: CASSYYGGGTDTQYF. The CDR3 nucleotides are TGTGCCAGCAGTTACTACGGGGGGGGCACAGATACGCAGTATTTT.

The chain employs TRBV28 and TRBJ2-5; TRBD2 is a possible D gene (5 bases). The germline V gene has CDR1 MDHEN and CDR2 SYDVKM. The CDR3 totals 13 residues. V lost 5 bases to trimming and J lost 7 bases, with 14 bases between them. In DNA, the CDR3 is TGTGCCAGCAGTCCCGCGACCCGGGGGACCCAGTACTTC. Its translation is CASSPATRGTQYF.

The chain links TRBV29-1 to TRBJ1-5; D is possibly TRBD1 (6 bases). The V end lost 7 bases, the J end lost 3 bases, and 13 bases lay between the germline ends. This CDR3 region has 13 residues. Germline V gives CDR1 SQVTM, CDR2 ANQGSEA. The DNA for the CDR3 is TGCAGCGCCCGGGACAACTACAATCAGCCCCAGCATTTT. The encoded protein is CSARDNYNQPQHF.

This chain connects TRBV23-1 to TRBJ1-5; D ambiguous. TRBV23-1 falls under the ORF class, with uncertain function. V was cut by 0 bases and J by 3 bases, with 12 bases left in between. This CDR3 spans 16 amino acids. CDR3 region: CASSQSRVRNNQPQHF. The CDR3 nucleotides read TGCGCCAGCAGTCAATCCCGGGTGCGGAACAATCAGCCCCAGCATTTT.

Details on this clonotype: One junction end disagrees with the germline gene, perhaps due to a read error. V usage is TRBV23-1 and J usage is TRBJ2-2; 9 bases align to TRBD1. TRBV23-1 is marked as an open reading frame, function uncertain. The CDR3 consists of 15 residues. Here the CDR3 reads CTSSPRDRVAGELFF. The CDR3 nucleotides read TGCACCAGCAGTCCCCGGGACAGGGTGGCCGGGGAGCTGTTTTTT.

V is TRBV28 and J is TRBJ1-2, with D unresolved. Between the trimmed V and J ends, which lost 7 bases and 2 bases, there was a span of 8 bases. The CDR3 is 12 residues long. In germline, CDR1 is MDHEN, CDR2 SYDVKM. The CDR3 coding sequence is TGTGCCAGCACCATTAAAAACTATGGCTACACCTTC. Protein product: CASTIKNYGYTF.

This clonotype was detected a few times. The rearrangement uses TRBV6-2 or TRBV6-3 and TRBJ1-1, with D unclear. The CDR3 covers 13 residues. Germline CDR1 and CDR2: MNHEY and SVGEGT. Trimming pared 4 bases from V and 0 bases from J, leaving 6 bases between. The CDR3 is CASSSPLNTEAFF. CDR3 coding DNA: TGTGCCAGCAGTTCCCCACTGAACACTGAAGCTTTCTTT.

J is TRBJ2-1 and V is TRBV19; a weak D match, TRBD2 (5 bases). V shed 6 bases and J shed 7 bases, with 16 bases lying between them. This CDR3 has 14 residues. Per germline, CDR1 LNHDA and CDR2 SQIVND (reference sequence). The CDR3 reads CASSPRRGWNEQFF. The CDR3 DNA reads as TGTGCCAGTAGCCCCCGGAGAGGGTGGAATGAGCAGTTCTTC. Full variable domain (rest looked up from reference TRBV19 and TRBJ2-1): DGGITQSPKYLFRKEGQNVTLSCEQNLNHDAMYWYRQDPGQGLRLIYYSQIVNDFQKGDIAEGYSVSREKKESFPLTVTSAQKNPTAFYLCASSPRRGWNEQFFGPGTRLTVL.

This clonotype was observed a handful of times. The chain uses TRBV20-1 and TRBJ2-7, with 7 bases that match TRBD2. Germline values: CDR1 DFQATT, CDR2 SNEGSKA (reference sequence). The CDR3 runs 14 residues. With V trimmed by 0 bases and J by 2 bases, 4 bases remained unmatched. The DNA of the CDR3 is TGCAGTGCTAGAGAATCCCTAGCGGCCTACGAGCAGTACTTC. As protein: CSARESLAAYEQYF.

The V call is TRBV27, the J call TRBJ2-2; no firm D call. Germline V gene data show CDR1 as MNHEY and CDR2 as SMNVEV (reference sequence). V was pared by 6 bases and J by 5 bases, with 10 bases between. The CDR3 sequence is 13 residues long. The CDR3 DNA sequence: TGTGCCAGCAGCTCGGAGCTGACCGGGGAGCTGTTTTTT. Its translation is CASSSELTGELFF.

The chain combines TRBV6-2 or TRBV6-3 with TRBJ2-5, with 10 positions matching TRBD2. Germline trimming cut 6 bases from V and 5 bases from J; bases unmatched to any gene: 9. Germline lookup yields CDR1 MNHEY and CDR2 SVGEGT. This CDR3 spans 15 amino acids. The CDR3 protein is CASSANSGGPETQYF. CDR3 nucleotide sequence: TGTGCCAGCAGCGCGAATAGCGGGGGGCCGGAGACCCAGTACTTC.

This clonotype was counted between two and nine times. J is TRBJ2-5 and V is TRBV7-3; 13 nucleotides agree with TRBD2. This CDR3 comprises 16 residues. Germline CDR1 reads SGHTA; CDR2 reads FQGTGA. V dropped 3 bases and J dropped 1; count of bases not matched to a gene: 2. CDR3 sequence (DNA): TGTGCCAGCAGCTTGGGGACTAGCGGGGTCCAAGAGACCCAGTACTTC. Translation gives CASSLGTSGVQETQYF.

The chain links TRBV7-6 to TRBJ2-7, with D possibly being TRBD1 (5 bases). The CDR3 contains 15 residues. CDR1 is SGHVS and CDR2 is FNYEAQ in the germline V gene. V shed 1 base and J shed 1 base, with 11 bases lying between them. The CDR3 is CASSLVPRGSYEQYF. The CDR3 coding sequence is TGTGCCAGCAGCTTAGTCCCTAGGGGATCCTACGAGCAGTACTTC. Full variable domain (missing parts from reference TRBV7-6 and TRBJ2-7): GAGVSQSPRYKVTKRGQDVALRCDPISGHVSLYWYRQALGQGPEFLTYFNYEAQQDKSGLPNDRFSAERPEGSISTLTIQRTEQRDSAMYRCASSLVPRGSYEQYFGPGTRLTVT.

Comments on this clonotype: Its ends do not fully match the called genes, so a read error is possible. The chain combines TRBV5-4 with TRBJ2-1; D is possibly TRBD2 (7 bases). This CDR3 region has 15 residues. Germline CDR1 is SGHNT and CDR2 is YYREEE (reference sequence). The CDR3 reads CASILGGGMVSEQFF. CDR3 nucleotides: TGTGCCAGCATCTTGGGGGGGGGCATGGTTTCTGAGCAGTTCTTC. Using reference TRBV5-4 and TRBJ2-1 for the parts outside the CDR3, the full variable domain is ETGVTQSPTHLIKTRGQQVTLRCSSQSGHNTVSWYQQALGQGPQFIFQYYREEENGRGNFPPRFSGLQFPNYSSELNVNALELDDSALYLCASILGGGMVSEQFFGPGTRLTVL.

The gene calls are TRBV5-1 and TRBJ2-5, with D perhaps assigned TRBD1 or TRBD2 (5 bases each). The CDR3 is 13 amino acids. The V end lost 4 bases, the J end lost 4 bases, and 11 bases lay between the germline ends. Germline V gene data show CDR1 as SGHRS and CDR2 as YFSETQ. DNA of the CDR3: TGCGCCAGCAGCGGGGGAGTTTTAGAGACCCAGTACTTC. It codes for CASSGGVLETQYF.